The 19 T cell receptor beta chains listed next were all sequenced from one sample in a study of blood T cells in healthy people across ages. A second PCR, run for about 6 to 11 cycles, used a sample-barcoded 5' primer plus a J-beta primer mix. TCRdb independently ran MiXCR on the 5' RACE reads; one entry per CDR3 protein. The table includes 1.5 million or so distinct CDR3 sequences, about 40% detected once. Sequenced material: blood. The receptors stem from a woman aged 18 to 35 in good health.

The J gene is TRBJ2-2, the V gene TRBV6-5, with D perhaps TRBD1 (6 bases). Trimming took 4 bases from V and 7 from J, leaving 13 bases between them. Germline values: CDR1 MNHEY, CDR2 SVGAGI. The CDR3 extends over 14 amino acids. The CDR3 sequence: CASSSTGSSGELFF. The DNA for the CDR3 is TGTGCCAGCAGTTCCACAGGGTCTAGCGGGGAGCTGTTTTTT.

The V call is TRBV3-1, the J call TRBJ1-6; 11 nucleotides line up with TRBD1. J lost 9 bases, V lost 0 bases, and 4 bases had no gene match. CDR1 and CDR2 (germline): LGHDT, YNNKEL (reference sequence). The CDR3 totals 16 residues. The CDR3 here is CASSQDWGTGGSPLHF. In DNA form, the CDR3 reads TGTGCCAGCAGCCAAGATTGGGGGACAGGGGGTTCACCCCTCCACTTT.

The chain joins TRBV20-1 to TRBJ2-7; D not certain. CDR3 length: 13 amino acids. V lost 0 bases and J 3 bases, leaving 9 bases between the germline ends. Germline V gene data show CDR1 as DFQATT and CDR2 as SNEGSKA (reference sequence). CDR3 sequence: CSARDLVLYEQYF. CDR3 DNA: TGCAGTGCTAGAGATCTTGTCCTCTACGAGCAGTACTTC.

This clonotype was found a few times. CDR3 coding DNA: TGCAGTGCCGACGGGACTACCCGAATAAGCTCCTACAATGAGCAGTTCTTC. Protein sequence: CSADGTTRISSYNEQFF. The V and J genes are TRBV20-1 and TRBJ2-1; the match to TRBD2 covers 7 bases. This CDR3 is 17 amino acids long. V dropped 6 bases and J dropped 0; count of bases not matched to a gene: 14. Germline CDR1 reads DFQATT; CDR2 reads SNEGSKA (reference sequence).

The chain has TRBV7-2 and TRBJ2-1; D may be TRBD1 (5 bases). V lost 3 bases, J lost 3 bases, and 12 bases lay in between. The CDR3 runs 15 residues. The germline gives CDR1 SGHTA, CDR2 FQGNSA. CDR3 loop: CASSLATELYNEQFF. DNA for the CDR3: TGTGCCAGCAGCTTGGCGACAGAGCTCTACAATGAGCAGTTCTTC.

The chain employs TRBV12-3 or TRBV12-4 and TRBJ2-1; the match to TRBD2 covers 8 bases. The CDR3 has 14 residues. V lost 4 bases to trimming and J lost 8 bases; unmatched junction nucleotides: 7. The CDR3 spells CASSSTGTRDEQFF. Here the CDR3 DNA reads TGTGCCAGCAGTTCCACCGGGACTAGGGATGAGCAGTTCTTC.

V is TRBV7-9 and J is TRBJ2-5; 8 bases map to TRBD1. CDR1 is SEHNR and CDR2 is FQNEAQ in the germline V gene (reference sequence). CDR3 length: 15 amino acids. J gave up 5 bases and V 1 base, and 6 bases lay outside the gene matches. CDR3 DNA: TGTGCCAGCAGCTTAGGGGACAGGAGGGAGGAGACCCAGTACTTC. Encoded protein: CASSLGDRREETQYF.

With respect to this clonotype: One end of the junction does not line up with germline, which may come from a read error. The rearrangement links TRBV20-1 to TRBJ2-3, with D perhaps TRBD1 or TRBD2 (6 bases each). The germline V gene has CDR1 DFQATT and CDR2 SNEGSKA (reference sequence). The length of the CDR3 is 13 residues. CDR3 DNA: TGCAGGGCTAGAAAGGGGGGCGCAGATACGCAGTATTTT. Translation gives CRARKGGADTQYF.

This rearrangement joins TRBV30 to TRBJ2-7; 8 positions agree with TRBD1. Germline V gene lookup returns CDR1 GTSNPN and CDR2 SVGIG (reference sequence). The trim removed 4 bases at V and 0 bases at J, leaving 5 bases unmatched. This CDR3 comprises 14 residues. DNA of the CDR3: TGTGCCTGGACCCGACAGGGGACCTCCTACGAGCAGTACTTC. It codes for CAWTRQGTSYEQYF.

The CDR3 DNA reads as TGCAGTGCCGTAATGAGGAGGGGGGGCAATGAGCAGTTCTTC. It is translated as CSAVMRRGGNEQFF. The J gene is TRBJ2-1, the V gene TRBV20-1; the D gene is possibly TRBD2 (7 bases). V gave up 6 bases and J gave up 6 bases, with 18 bases separating them. The length of the CDR3 is 14 residues. Germline loops: CDR1 DFQATT, CDR2 SNEGSKA (reference sequence).

The rearrangement uses TRBV4-2 and TRBJ1-1; D is unclear. This CDR3 is 15 amino acids long. The V end lost 1 base, the J end lost 4 bases, and 13 bases lay between the germline ends. Per germline, CDR1 LGHNA and CDR2 YNFKEQ. CDR3 protein: CASSQGEVAGTEAFF. The CDR3 DNA sequence: TGTGCCAGCAGCCAAGGGGAGGTGGCAGGCACTGAAGCTTTCTTT.

The genes are TRBV27 and TRBJ1-2, with 7 positions matching TRBD1. V lost 5 bases and J lost 8; bases outside the gene matches: 11. CDR1 is MNHEY and CDR2 is SMNVEV in the germline V gene (reference sequence). This CDR3 spans 14 amino acids. The CDR3 nucleotides read TGTGCCAGCAGTCTGGTGACAGGGATGGGCGGCTACACCTTC. Translated, it gives CASSLVTGMGGYTF.

The chain carries TRBV20-1 and TRBJ1-2; TRBD1 might be the D (5 bases). Deletions cut 5 bases from V and 7 bases from J, with 20 bases between. CDR3 length equals 14 residues. CDR1 is DFQATT and CDR2 is SNEGSKA in the germline V gene (reference sequence). The CDR3 protein is CSAPRGGVVGGYTF. The CDR3 DNA reads TGCAGTGCTCCCCGAGGAGGGGTCGTCGGTGGCTACACCTTC.

The table lists this clonotype with a few counts. This chain links TRBV7-2 with TRBJ2-7; 13 positions agree with TRBD2. V was clipped by 4 bases and J by 4 bases; unmatched bases: 4. Germline V CDR1 and CDR2: SGHTA, FQGNSA. This CDR3 comprises 15 residues. Here the CDR3 reads CASSWTSGGSYEQYF. CDR3 sequence (DNA): TGTGCCAGCAGCTGGACTAGCGGGGGAAGTTACGAGCAGTACTTC.

This clonotype was recorded a few times. The rearrangement uses TRBV3-1 and TRBJ2-3; D unresolved. CDR1 is LGHDT, CDR2 YNNKEL, per germline (reference sequence). The V end lost 4 bases, the J end lost 3 bases, and 8 bases lay between the germline ends. CDR3 length equals 13 residues. The DNA for the CDR3 is TGTGCCAGCAGCCGAGCCACGACAGATACGCAGTATTTT. Residues: CASSRATTDTQYF.

This clonotype was seen more than once but under ten times. The chain combines TRBV20-1 with TRBJ1-1; weak D call: TRBD1 (6 bases). CDR3 length equals 14 residues. Germline CDR1 is DFQATT and CDR2 is SNEGSKA (reference sequence). The CDR3 bases are TGCAGCGGGATACAGGGTAACATGAACACTGAAGCTTTCTTT. This codes for CSGIQGNMNTEAFF.

The chain employs TRBV7-2 and TRBJ2-2; 8 bases agree with TRBD2. This CDR3 is 15 amino acids long. Trimming removed 5 bases from V and 6 bases from J; junction bases left unmatched: 8. Per the germline V gene, CDR1 is SGHTA and CDR2 is FQGNSA. The CDR3 bases are TGTGCCAGCAGCGGAGCGGGAGTTAAGGCCGGGGAGCTGTTTTTT. Translation: CASSGAGVKAGELFF. Together with reference TRBV7-2 and TRBJ2-2, the CDR3 gives the full variable domain: GAGVSQSPSNKVTEKGKDVELRCDPISGHTALYWYRQSLGQGLEFLIYFQGNSAPDKSGLPSDRFSAERTGGSVSTLTIQRTQQEDSAVYLCASSGAGVKAGELFFGEGSRLTVL.

This clonotype was observed a handful of times. The chain recombines TRBV15 with TRBJ2-1; D unclear. V lost 8 bases and J lost 0, with 17 bases in between. This CDR3 region has 16 residues. The germline CDR1 and CDR2 sequences are LNHNV and YYDKDF (reference sequence). In DNA, the CDR3 is TGTGCCACCGCCTTTACGGACCCTCCCTCCTACAATGAGCAGTTCTTC. Translating it yields CATAFTDPPSYNEQFF.

A few counts support this clonotype. The gene calls are TRBV5-1 and TRBJ2-1; 8 bases map to TRBD1. The CDR3 has 15 residues. Looked up from germline, CDR1 is SGHRS and CDR2 is YFSETQ. The V segment lost 7 bases and the J segment 5 bases; nucleotides outside the gene matches: 11. The CDR3 DNA follows: TGCGCCAGCGAAGAAACGGACAGGGAACACAATGAGCAGTTCTTC. Amino acids: CASEETDREHNEQFF.